This section outlines one T cell receptor (beta chain) sequence together with its context. Its matching antigen is unknown. TCRdb called the reads again in MiXCR, with one record for every CDR3 protein. The sample has about 360,000 distinct CDR3 sequences, about 34% seen once. This entry is derived from a study of T cell repertoires in cytomegalovirus infection. Study information: Well-studied HLA-B-restricted CMV epitopes were used in the study alongside recently identified HLA-C-restricted ones. TCR beta signatures that were public indicated CMV infection and matching HLA type. Study results and caveats: What dominated the ex vivo response were HLA-C-restricted CMV-specific TCR beta clonotypes. Summed frequency of public TCR beta families distinguished CMV carriers with the relevant HLA.

The junction had 5 bases not matched to a gene; V was cut back by 7 bases and J by 4 bases. CDR3 length: 13 residues. This TCR derives from a human donor in good health (CMV status not recorded). Some clones in this sample may be carry-over from other donors' samples. The chain combines TRBV12-3 or TRBV12-4 with TRBJ2-5; TRBD2 agrees at 8 bases. Sample: cultured PBMCs, taken from culture after CMV antigen stimulation. CDR3 residues: CASTHGLAETQYF. The CDR3 bases are TGTGCCAGCACGCATGGACTAGCAGAGACCCAGTACTTC.